The 10 T cell receptor beta chains given below trace back to one sample, sequenced in a study of T cell responses to AZD1222 COVID-19 vaccine (dated by TCRdb to 2020 to 2023). The library was prepared using the immunoSEQ multiplex PCR assay. Imported from immuneACCESS, the table was reduced by TCRdb to in-frame sequences with V and J called. These copies leave out some clones; in studies compared against another copy, an unresolved V gene accounts for under half, and the cause of the remainder is not known. This sample gives some 140,000 clones in total; over 85% of them show up just once. 4.5% to 6.5% of the sample goes to the ten largest clones. This sample's time point label indicates: baseline before first vaccination. Sample: peripheral blood, taken on day 0 of AZD1222 vaccination. All receptors derive from an adult in good health.

The rearrangement links TRBV11-2 to TRBJ2-7; 14 positions match TRBD2. Unmatched junction bases numbered 9, after V lost 5 bases and J lost 6 bases. This CDR3 spans 16 amino acids. In germline, CDR1 is SGHAT, CDR2 FQNNGV. CDR3 nucleotides: TGTGCCAGCAGCCACATTAAAGGACTAGCGGGAGGCGAGCAGTACTTC. Residues: CASSHIKGLAGGEQYF.

The V call is TRBV5-4, the J call TRBJ1-1, with 10 bases identical to TRBD1. The J segment lost 1 base and the V segment lost 4 bases, leaving 4 bases of the junction unmatched. CDR3 size: 15 residues. The germline gives CDR1 SGHNT, CDR2 YYREEE (reference sequence). The CDR3 sequence is CASSPRQGANTEAFF. The CDR3 coding sequence is TGTGCCAGCAGCCCGAGACAGGGGGCGAACACTGAAGCTTTCTTT.

The CDR3 loop is CASRLAGGQLKQYF. CDR3 coding DNA: TGTGCCAGCAGACTAGCGGGAGGCCAATTGAAGCAGTACTTC. This chain joins TRBV5-6 and TRBJ2-7, with TRBD2 matching 12 bases. The J segment lost 8 bases and the V segment lost 5 bases, leaving 8 bases of the junction unmatched. This CDR3 comprises 14 residues. Per germline, CDR1 SGHDT and CDR2 YYEEEE.

This clone was counted a few times. This rearrangement joins TRBV6-5 to TRBJ2-7; weak D call: TRBD1 (6 bases). Germline V gene sequence: CDR1 MNHEY, CDR2 SVGAGI. V was trimmed by 0 bases and J by 2 bases, leaving 11 bases between them. CDR3 size: 15 residues. CDR3 residues: CASSYSKQGTYEQYF. Written as DNA, the CDR3 is TGTGCCAGCAGTTACTCGAAACAGGGCACCTACGAGCAGTACTTC.

The chain uses TRBV30 and TRBJ1-5; D uncertain. The CDR3 totals 15 residues. Trimming cost V 2 bases and J 2 bases, with 13 bases left between them. The germline V gene has CDR1 GTSNPN and CDR2 SVGIG (reference sequence). The CDR3, as DNA: TGTGCCTGGAGTCGAAGGGCACGAGGCAATCAGCCCCAGCATTTT. As protein: CAWSRRARGNQPQHF.

The rearrangement links TRBV5-1 to TRBJ2-1, with D possibly being TRBD2 (6 bases). The germline gives CDR1 SGHRS, CDR2 YFSETQ. There are 14 residues in the CDR3. V was clipped by 0 bases and J by 9 bases, with 13 bases between them. The CDR3 DNA is TGCGCCAGCAGCTTGGCCGGGAGAGGGATTGAGCAGTTCTTC. Translation: CASSLAGRGIEQFF.

V is TRBV9 and J is TRBJ1-5; D is ambiguous. The CDR3 loop spans 13 amino acids. Germline CDR1 reads SGDLS; CDR2 reads YYNGEE. V lost 0 bases and J lost 1, with 2 bases in between. CDR3 sequence: CASSVGSNQPQHF. The CDR3 nucleotides are TGTGCCAGCAGCGTAGGGAGCAATCAGCCCCAGCATTTT.

The gene calls are TRBV19 and TRBJ1-2; weak D call: TRBD1 (6 bases). V dropped 4 bases and J dropped 2 bases, with 17 bases sitting between them. Looked up from germline, CDR1 is LNHDA and CDR2 is SQIVND (reference sequence). The CDR3 spans 16 residues. The CDR3 reads CASSKGQVGLNYGYTF. The CDR3 bases are TGTGCCAGTAGTAAGGGACAAGTCGGCTTAAACTATGGCTACACCTTC.

The rearrangement joins TRBV28 to TRBJ2-7; TRBD2 agrees at 13 bases. J lost 7 bases, V lost 5 bases, and 5 bases had no gene match. Germline V CDR1 and CDR2: MDHEN, SYDVKM. The CDR3 consists of 14 residues. Here the CDR3 DNA reads TGTGCCAGCAGTCTCCCGGGACTAGCGGGGGAGCAGTACTTC. As protein: CASSLPGLAGEQYF.

The chain links TRBV29-1 to TRBJ1-2; D possibly corresponds to TRBD1 (5 bases). V was pared by 4 bases and J by 8 bases, with 14 bases between. CDR3 length: 12 residues. Germline V gene lookup returns CDR1 SQVTM and CDR2 ANQGSEA. The CDR3 region has the DNA TGCAGCGTTGGGACACAGGTCCTGGGCTACACCTTC. This encodes CSVGTQVLGYTF.